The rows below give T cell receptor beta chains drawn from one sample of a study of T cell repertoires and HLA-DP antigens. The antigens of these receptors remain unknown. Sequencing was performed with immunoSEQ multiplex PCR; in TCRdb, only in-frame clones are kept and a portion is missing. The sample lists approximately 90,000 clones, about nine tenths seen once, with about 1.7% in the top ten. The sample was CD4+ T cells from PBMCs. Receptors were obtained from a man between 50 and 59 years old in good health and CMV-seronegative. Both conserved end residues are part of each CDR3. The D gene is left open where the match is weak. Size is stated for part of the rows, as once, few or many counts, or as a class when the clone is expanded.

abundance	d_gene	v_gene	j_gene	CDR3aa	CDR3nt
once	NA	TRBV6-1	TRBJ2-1	CASSGNRESEQFF	TGTGCCAGCAGTGGTAACAGGGAAAGTGAGCAGTTCTTC
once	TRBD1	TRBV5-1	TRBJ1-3	CASSETGGRSGNTIYF	TGCGCCAGCAGCGAAACAGGGGGTCGCTCTGGAAACACCATATATTTT
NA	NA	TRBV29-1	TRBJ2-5	CSVYHRYETQYF	TGCAGCGTGTACCACCGGTACGAGACCCAGTACTTC
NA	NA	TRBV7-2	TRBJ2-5	CASSLQQGRYEETQYF	TGTGCCAGCAGCTTACAACAGGGACGTTATGAAGAGACCCAGTACTTC
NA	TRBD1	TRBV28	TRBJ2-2	CASSLGRDREAGELFF	TGTGCCAGCAGTTTAGGCCGGGACAGGGAGGCCGGGGAGCTGTTTTTT
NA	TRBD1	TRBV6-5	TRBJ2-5	CASSGSRGRRETQYF	TGTGCCAGCAGTGGGAGCAGGGGGCGCAGAGAGACCCAGTACTTC
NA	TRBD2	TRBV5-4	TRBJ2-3	CASSAPGTSGGLGTDTQYF	TGTGCCAGCAGCGCTCCCGGGACTAGCGGGGGGCTGGGGACAGATACGCAGTATTTT
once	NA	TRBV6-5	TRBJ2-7	CASSKDKGSSYEQYF	TGTGCCAGCAGTAAGGACAAAGGGAGCTCCTACGAGCAGTACTTC
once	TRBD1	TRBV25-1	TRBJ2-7	CASSGTGYEQYF	TGTGCCAGCAGTGGGACAGGATACGAGCAGTACTTC
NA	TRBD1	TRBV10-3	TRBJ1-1	CAISDRAKVGNTEAFF	TGTGCCATCAGCGACAGGGCGAAGGTGGGTAACACTGAAGCTTTCTTT
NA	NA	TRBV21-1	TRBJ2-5	CASSRSGRRYF	TGTGCCAGCAGCCGAAGCGGGAGGAGGTACTTC
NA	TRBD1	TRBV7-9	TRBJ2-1	CASSPGTGFGEQFF	TGTGCCAGCAGCCCAGGGACAGGGTTTGGCGAGCAGTTCTTC
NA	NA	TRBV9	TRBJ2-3	CASSVGPPDTQYF	TGTGCCAGCAGCGTAGGGCCCCCAGATACGCAGTATTTT
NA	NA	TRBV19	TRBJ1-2	CASSIEGPSNYGYTF	TGTGCCAGTAGTATCGAGGGCCCATCGAACTATGGCTACACCTTC
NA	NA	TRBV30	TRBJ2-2	CAWRGIAGLDTGELFF	TGTGCCTGGAGAGGGATCGCAGGCTTAGACACCGGGGAGCTGTTTTTT
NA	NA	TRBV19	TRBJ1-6	CASRQVDNSPLHF	TGTGCCAGCAGACAGGTGGATAATTCACCCCTCCACTTT
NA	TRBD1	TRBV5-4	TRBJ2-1	CASSPQRDRVDEQFF	TGTGCCAGCAGCCCCCAGCGGGACAGGGTGGATGAGCAGTTCTTC
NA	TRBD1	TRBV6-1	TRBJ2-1	CASSDEGQGFGRLYNEQFF	TGTGCCAGCAGTGACGAGGGACAGGGGTTTGGGAGACTGTACAATGAGCAGTTCTTC
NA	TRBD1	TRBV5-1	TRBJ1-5	CASSLGVRDREGNQPQHF	TGCGCCAGCAGCTTGGGGGTTAGGGACAGGGAAGGCAATCAGCCCCAGCATTTT
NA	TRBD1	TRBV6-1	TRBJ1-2	CASSEGQGRYGYTF	TGTGCCAGCAGTGAGGGACAGGGTAGATATGGCTACACCTTC
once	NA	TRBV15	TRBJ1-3	CATSRIPTSGNTIYF	TGTGCCACCAGCAGAATACCTACCTCTGGAAACACCATATATTTT
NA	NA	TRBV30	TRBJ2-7	CACQDIGTYEQYF	TGTGCCTGTCAGGACATAGGGACCTACGAGCAGTACTTC
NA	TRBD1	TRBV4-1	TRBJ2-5	CATDRGGPKTQYF	TGCGCCACCGACAGGGGGGGGCCCAAGACCCAGTACTTC
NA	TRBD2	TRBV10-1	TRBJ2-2	CASSSRTSGWTGELFF	TGCGCCAGCTCCTCTAGGACTAGCGGGTGGACCGGGGAGCTGTTTTTT
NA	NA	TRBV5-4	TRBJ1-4	CASSLGTKNEKLFF	TGTGCCAGCAGCTTGGGGACCAAGAATGAAAAACTGTTTTTT
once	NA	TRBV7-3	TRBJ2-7	CASSSGAGRYEQYF	TGTGCCAGCAGCTCTGGGGCCGGGCGCTACGAGCAGTACTTC
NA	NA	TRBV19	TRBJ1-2	CASSIGGSSNYGYTF	TGTGCCAGTAGTATAGGAGGCAGCTCTAACTATGGCTACACCTTC
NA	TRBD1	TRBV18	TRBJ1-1	CASSPAATGQGSRAFF	TGTGCCAGCTCACCAGCAGCAACCGGACAGGGTTCCCGAGCTTTCTTT
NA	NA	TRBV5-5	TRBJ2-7	CASSRRGYEQYF	TGTGCCAGCAGCCGCAGGGGCTACGAGCAGTACTTC
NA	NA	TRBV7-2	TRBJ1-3	CASSSTRVPGNTIYF	TGTGCCAGCAGCTCAACCAGGGTGCCTGGAAACACCATATATTTT
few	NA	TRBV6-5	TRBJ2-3	CASSILGFTDTQYF	TGTGCCAGCAGTATCCTCGGATTCACAGATACGCAGTATTTT
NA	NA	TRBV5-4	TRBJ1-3	CASSSDRPGPGNTIYF	TGTGCCAGCAGCTCCGATAGGCCAGGGCCTGGAAACACCATATATTTT
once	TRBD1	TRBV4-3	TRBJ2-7	CASSQDRQGAGEQYF	TGCGCCAGCAGCCAAGATCGGCAGGGGGCGGGAGAGCAGTACTTC
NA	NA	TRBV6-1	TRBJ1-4	CASRLSLGQVKLFF	TGTGCCAGCAGACTATCCCTCGGGCAGGTTAAACTGTTTTTT
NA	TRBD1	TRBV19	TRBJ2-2	CASSRRTGNTGELFF	TGTGCCAGTAGTCGGAGGACAGGGAACACCGGGGAGCTGTTTTTT
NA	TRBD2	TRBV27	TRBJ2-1	CASKKTGTSGRGYNEQFF	TGTGCCAGCAAAAAAACCGGGACTAGCGGGAGGGGCTACAATGAGCAGTTCTTC